This TCR beta chain is drawn from a study of tumor and adjacent non-tumor tissue in lung cancer. Study background: Aged about 30 to 76 years, patients included more than nine men and 4 to 6 women with stage I to III disease. Each sample yielded 4 million to 4.5 million productive TCRbeta reads on average. Regarding the study as a whole: Compared with tumor, normal lung showed significantly lower TCR diversity. Top 100 clones took a larger repertoire share in normal lung.

On this clonotype itself: What it recognizes is unknown. It is likely a read error, because the conserved phenylalanine at the end of the CDR3 is missing.

TCRbeta libraries were built with three rounds of nested PCR, modified from ARM-PCR. Each CDR3 protein gets one entry after TCRdb re-called the multiplex PCR reads with MiXCR. Of some 74,000 distinct CDR3 sequences listed, 55% to 75% were seen once; the top ten hold approximately 9.5%. Germline CDR1 is SEHNR and CDR2 is FQNEAQ (reference sequence). The length of the CDR3 is 14 residues. RNA was extracted from bulk tissue without any cell sorting. This chain connects TRBV7-9 to TRBJ2-7, with D tentatively TRBD1 or TRBD2 (5 bases each). This sequence was found in a woman in her forties with non-small cell lung cancer. Sequenced input: lung tumor tissue. CDR3 sequence: CASSSGATSYQQYS. DNA for the CDR3: TGTGCCAGCAGCTCCGGGGCTACCTCCTACCAGCAGTACTCC.